The 10 T cell receptor beta chains below all came from one sample that was sequenced in a study of OX40 agonist ivuxolimab in advanced cancers. TCRdb's table, derived via immunoSEQ multiplex PCR, lists solely in-frame clones and lacks some. The repertoire holds some 97,000 clones, with 70% to 90% as singletons. The sequencing used CD4+ or CD8+ T cells sorted from blood, collected in a trial of the OX40 agonist ivuxolimab. The receptors originated from an adult with an advanced solid tumor such as melanoma, head and neck, liver or kidney cancer.

This clone was found once. The chain carries TRBV4-1 and TRBJ2-3, with a possible D match to TRBD2 (5 bases). Germline CDR1 and CDR2: MGHRA and YSYEKL. V was cut by 1 base and J by 11 bases, with 22 bases left in between. The CDR3 runs to 16 residues. CDR3 DNA sequence: TGCGCCAGCAGCCAAGTCAATAGCGCGGACGGTTTGAAGCAGTATTTT. Amino acid sequence: CASSQVNSADGLKQYF.

The V and J genes are TRBV27 and TRBJ1-2; D is perhaps TRBD1 (5 bases). CDR1 is MNHEY, CDR2 SMNVEV, per germline (reference sequence). Trimming took 5 bases from V and 6 from J, leaving 19 bases between them. The CDR3 runs 15 residues. The chain's CDR3 is CASSLYPQGSDGYTF. DNA of the CDR3: TGTGCCAGCAGTCTATACCCTCAGGGTTCGGATGGCTACACCTTC.

This chain uses TRBV30 with TRBJ1-5; D is unclear. V was shortened by 1 base and J by 7 bases, with 14 bases between the two germline ends. This CDR3 region has 14 residues. Germline CDR1 is GTSNPN and CDR2 is SVGIG (reference sequence). This CDR3 reads CAWSGKYSRQPQHF. The DNA of the CDR3 is TGTGCCTGGAGTGGGAAGTACAGTAGGCAGCCCCAGCATTTT.

The V and J genes are TRBV6-1 and TRBJ2-7; D unresolved. The CDR3 is 19 residues long. The germline V gene encodes CDR1 MNHNS and CDR2 SASEGT. Trimming shortened V by 1 base and J by 3 bases, and 25 bases separated the two germline ends. The CDR3 DNA sequence: TGTGCCAGCAGTGAAGGTTATATTGCCCGCCGCATTACAATCTACGAGCAGTACTTC. Residues: CASSEGYIARRITIYEQYF.

This clone is a singleton in its sample. The gene calls are TRBV13 and TRBJ2-4; no firm D call. CDR1 and CDR2 (germline): PRHDT, FYEKMQ (reference sequence). V was pared by 2 bases and J by 0 bases, with 5 bases between. The length of the CDR3 is 14 residues. CDR3 nucleotide sequence: TGTGCCAGCAGCTTAACAGTAGCCAAAAACATTCAGTACTTC. This encodes CASSLTVAKNIQYF.

This chain uses TRBV6-1 with TRBJ2-1; no clear D gene. The ends were cut back, 0 bases at V and 9 bases at J, with 18 bases in the middle. From germline, CDR1 is MNHNS and CDR2 SASEGT. CDR3 size: 16 residues. The CDR3 sequence is CASSEAIVGNIVEQFF. CDR3 DNA sequence: TGTGCCAGCAGTGAAGCGATAGTGGGGAACATAGTTGAGCAGTTCTTC.

The chain carries TRBV6-1 and TRBJ1-2; D possibly corresponds to TRBD1 (5 bases). The V gene lost 6 bases and the J gene lost 1 base, with 12 bases spanning the gap. Germline V gives CDR1 MNHNS, CDR2 SASEGT. This CDR3 region has 14 residues. DNA of the CDR3: TGTGCCAGCAGACGGGACTCGGGTAACTATGGCTACACCTTC. It encodes CASRRDSGNYGYTF.

The chain recombines TRBV29-1 with TRBJ2-2, with D possibly being TRBD1 (8 bases). Deletions cut 7 bases from V and 3 bases from J, with 15 bases between. Germline values: CDR1 SQVTM, CDR2 ANQGSEA. The CDR3 loop spans 14 amino acids. The CDR3 nucleotides are TGCAGCGCACGGACAGGGAGGGACACCGGGGAGCTGTTTTTT. Its protein product is CSARTGRDTGELFF.

The chain combines TRBV9 with TRBJ1-1; D may be TRBD1 (5 bases). Germline CDR1 is SGDLS and CDR2 is YYNGEE. The CDR3 sequence is 14 residues long. With 0 bases removed from V and 0 bases from J, the gap between germline ends came to 6 bases. In DNA, the CDR3 is TGTGCCAGCAGCGTAGGGGGGGTGAACACTGAAGCTTTCTTT. Translated, it gives CASSVGGVNTEAFF. Full variable domain (missing parts from reference TRBV9 and TRBJ1-1): DSGVTQTPKHLITATGQRVTLRCSPRSGDLSVYWYQQSLDQGLQFLIQYYNGEERAKGNILERFSAQQFPDLHSELNLSSLELGDSALYFCASSVGGVNTEAFFGQGTRLTVV.

J is TRBJ1-5 and V is TRBV27; 9 nucleotides match TRBD1. Unmatched junction bases numbered 6, after V lost 1 base and J lost 5 bases. CDR1 MNHEY and CDR2 SMNVEV come from the germline V gene (reference sequence). The CDR3 runs to 16 residues. CDR3 sequence (DNA): TGTGCCAGCAGTTTATTCGGGACAGGGTTTCATCAGCCCCAGCATTTT. Residues: CASSLFGTGFHQPQHF.